This T cell receptor beta chain was observed in a study of OX40 agonist ivuxolimab in advanced cancers. Study-wide background: In three patients, partial responses were observed, one with hepatocellular carcinoma and two with cutaneous melanoma. Study-level points and caveats: The study observed clonal expansion of CD4+ and CD8+ blood T cells by week 6 at 0.1 to 3.0 mg/kg. Expanded peripheral T cell antigen specificity was not determined.

To note about this clone: What it binds is not known.

TCRdb keeps only in-frame clones here, not all; method: immunoSEQ multiplex PCR. Of about 110,000 clones in the sample, about nine tenths are singletons; the top ten hold 0.48%. The J segment lost 3 bases and the V segment lost 3 bases, leaving 7 bases of the junction unmatched. Looked up from germline, CDR1 is MNHEY and CDR2 is SMNVEV (reference sequence). The CDR3 loop spans 16 amino acids. This material consisted of CD4+ or CD8+ T cells sorted from blood, taken in a trial of the OX40 agonist ivuxolimab. The chain employs TRBV27 and TRBJ1-5; 8 bases are shared with TRBD1. This receptor was identified in an adult with an advanced solid tumor such as melanoma, head and neck, liver or kidney cancer. For the CDR3, the DNA is TGTGCCAGCAGTTTTCACGCAGGGGGCAACAATCAGCCCCAGCATTTT. Translating it yields CASSFHAGGNNQPQHF.